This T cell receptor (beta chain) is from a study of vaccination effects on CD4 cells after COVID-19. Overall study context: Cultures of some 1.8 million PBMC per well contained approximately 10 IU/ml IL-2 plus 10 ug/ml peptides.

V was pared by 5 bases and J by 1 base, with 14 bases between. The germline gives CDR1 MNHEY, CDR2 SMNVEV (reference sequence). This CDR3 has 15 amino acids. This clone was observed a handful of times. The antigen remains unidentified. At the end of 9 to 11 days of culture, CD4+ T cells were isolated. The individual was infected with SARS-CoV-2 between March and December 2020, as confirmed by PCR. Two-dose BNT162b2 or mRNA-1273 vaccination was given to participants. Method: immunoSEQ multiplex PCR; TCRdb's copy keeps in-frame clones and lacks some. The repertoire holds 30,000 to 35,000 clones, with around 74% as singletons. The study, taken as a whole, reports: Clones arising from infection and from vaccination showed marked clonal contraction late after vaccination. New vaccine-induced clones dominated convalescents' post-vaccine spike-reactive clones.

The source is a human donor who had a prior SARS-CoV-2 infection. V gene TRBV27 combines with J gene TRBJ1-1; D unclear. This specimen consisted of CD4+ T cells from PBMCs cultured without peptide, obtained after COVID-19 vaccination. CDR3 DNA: TGTGCCAGCAGTGCGTTTCGACTGGGGAACACTGAAGCTTTCTTT. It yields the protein CASSAFRLGNTEAFF.